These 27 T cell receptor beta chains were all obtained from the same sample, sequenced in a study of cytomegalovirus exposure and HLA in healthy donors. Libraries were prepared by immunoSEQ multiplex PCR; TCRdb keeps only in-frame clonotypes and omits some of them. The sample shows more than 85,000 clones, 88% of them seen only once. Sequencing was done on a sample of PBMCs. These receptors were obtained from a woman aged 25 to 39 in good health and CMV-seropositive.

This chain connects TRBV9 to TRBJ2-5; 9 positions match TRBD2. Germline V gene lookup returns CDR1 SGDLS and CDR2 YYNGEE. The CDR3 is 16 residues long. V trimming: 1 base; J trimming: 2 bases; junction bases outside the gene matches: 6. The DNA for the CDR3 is TGTGCCAGCAGCGTAAATGCGGGAGGGACACAAGAGACCCAGTACTTC. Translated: CASSVNAGGTQETQYF.

The CDR3 DNA reads as TGTGCCAGCAGCAGCGGGGGGGCGGCCAATGAGCAGTTCTTC. Translating gives CASSSGGAANEQFF. J is TRBJ2-1 and V is TRBV25-1, with 10 bases lining up with TRBD2. The CDR3 runs to 14 residues. Germline V gene lookup returns CDR1 MGHDK and CDR2 SYGVNS. Losses at the gene ends were 6 bases for V and 6 bases for J; bases not matched to a gene: 5.

CDR3 protein: CASSLGAGIAKNIQYF. CDR3 sequence (DNA): TGTGCCAGCAGCTTAGGGGCAGGAATAGCCAAAAACATTCAGTACTTC. The genes are TRBV7-9 and TRBJ2-4; no clear D gene. The CDR3 consists of 16 residues. Germline V gene lookup returns CDR1 SEHNR and CDR2 FQNEAQ (reference sequence). The V gene lost 1 base and the J gene lost 0 bases, with 10 bases spanning the gap.

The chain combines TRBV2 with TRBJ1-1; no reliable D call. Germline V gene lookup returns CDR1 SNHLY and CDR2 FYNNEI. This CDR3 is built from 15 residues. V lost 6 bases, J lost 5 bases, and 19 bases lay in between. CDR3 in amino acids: CASRGWRAPGTEAFF. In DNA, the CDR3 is TGTGCCAGCAGAGGTTGGCGGGCCCCGGGGACTGAAGCTTTCTTT.

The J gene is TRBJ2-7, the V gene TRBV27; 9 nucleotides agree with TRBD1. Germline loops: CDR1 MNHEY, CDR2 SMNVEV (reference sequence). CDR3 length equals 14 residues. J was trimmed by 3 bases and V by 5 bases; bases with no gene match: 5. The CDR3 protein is CASSPGTGLYEQYF. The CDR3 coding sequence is TGTGCCAGCAGTCCCGGGACAGGGCTCTACGAGCAGTACTTC.

CDR3 DNA: TGTGCCAGCAGCGCGACTAGCACAGATACGCAGTATTTT. It translates to CASSATSTDTQYF. The chain recombines TRBV13 with TRBJ2-3; D not certain. Deletions cut 5 bases from V and 0 bases from J, with 6 bases between. The V gene's germline CDR1 is PRHDT and CDR2 FYEKMQ (reference sequence). The CDR3 has 13 residues.

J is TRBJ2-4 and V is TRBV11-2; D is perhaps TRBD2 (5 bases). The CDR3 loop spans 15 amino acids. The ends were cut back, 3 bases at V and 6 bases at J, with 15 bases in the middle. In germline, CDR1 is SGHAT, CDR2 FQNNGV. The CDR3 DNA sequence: TGTGCCAGCAGCTTCGAGAAAGGAGAGGGAAACATTCAGTACTTC. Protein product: CASSFEKGEGNIQYF.

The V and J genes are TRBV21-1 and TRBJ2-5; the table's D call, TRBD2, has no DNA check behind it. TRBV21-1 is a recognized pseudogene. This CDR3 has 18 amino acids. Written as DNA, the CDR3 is TGTGCCAGCAGCAAAGGGAAGGGTGCGGGGGGCGACGGAGAGACCCAGTACTTC. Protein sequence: CASSKGKGAGGDGETQYF.

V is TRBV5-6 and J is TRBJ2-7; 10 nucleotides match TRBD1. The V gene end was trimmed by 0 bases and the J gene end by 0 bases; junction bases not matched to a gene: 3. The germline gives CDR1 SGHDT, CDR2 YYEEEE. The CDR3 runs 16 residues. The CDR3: CASSLAGDRGSYEQYF. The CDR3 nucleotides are TGTGCCAGCAGCTTGGCTGGGGACAGGGGCTCCTACGAGCAGTACTTC.

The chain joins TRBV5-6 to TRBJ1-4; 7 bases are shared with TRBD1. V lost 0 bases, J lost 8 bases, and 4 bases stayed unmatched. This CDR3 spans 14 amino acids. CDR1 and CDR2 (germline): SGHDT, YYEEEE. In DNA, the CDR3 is TGTGCCAGCAGCTTGGGACAGGGAGGCGAAAAACTGTTTTTT. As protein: CASSLGQGGEKLFF.

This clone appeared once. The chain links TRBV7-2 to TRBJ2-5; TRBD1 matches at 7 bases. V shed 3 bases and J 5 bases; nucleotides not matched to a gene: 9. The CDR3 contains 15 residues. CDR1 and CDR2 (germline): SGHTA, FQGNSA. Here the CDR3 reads CASSFSHRGSETQYF. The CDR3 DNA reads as TGTGCCAGCAGCTTTTCCCACAGGGGATCGGAGACCCAGTACTTC.

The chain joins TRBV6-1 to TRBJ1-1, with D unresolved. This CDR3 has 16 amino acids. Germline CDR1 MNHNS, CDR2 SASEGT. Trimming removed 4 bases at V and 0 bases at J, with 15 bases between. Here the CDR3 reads CASSGPGWVMNTEAFF. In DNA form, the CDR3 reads TGTGCCAGCAGTGGTCCGGGGTGGGTTATGAACACTGAAGCTTTCTTT.

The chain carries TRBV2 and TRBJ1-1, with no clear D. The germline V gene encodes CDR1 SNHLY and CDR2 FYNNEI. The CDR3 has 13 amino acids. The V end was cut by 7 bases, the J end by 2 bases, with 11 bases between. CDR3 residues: CASKKQRNTEAFF. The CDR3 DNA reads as TGTGCCAGCAAGAAGCAGCGTAACACTGAAGCTTTCTTT.

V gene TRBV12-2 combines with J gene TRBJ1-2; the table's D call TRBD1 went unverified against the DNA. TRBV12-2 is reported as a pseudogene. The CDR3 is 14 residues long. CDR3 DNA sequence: TGTGCAAGTCGCTTAGGAAGGGGCGACTATGGCTACACCTTC. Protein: CASRLGRGDYGYTF.

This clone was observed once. The CDR3 loop reads CASSRLAGGLDTQYF. The CDR3 DNA sequence: TGTGCCAGCAGCAGACTAGCGGGAGGACTAGATACGCAGTATTTT. The V call is TRBV7-7, the J call TRBJ2-3; 13 bases align to TRBD2. Looked up from germline, CDR1 is SSHAT and CDR2 is FNYEAQ (reference sequence). Unmatched junction bases numbered 4, after V lost 5 bases and J lost 5 bases. The CDR3 consists of 15 residues.

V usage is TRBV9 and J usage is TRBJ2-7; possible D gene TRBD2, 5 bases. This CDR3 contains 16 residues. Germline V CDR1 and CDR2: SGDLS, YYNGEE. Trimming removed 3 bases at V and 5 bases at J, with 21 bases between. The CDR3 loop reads CASSAELRTPPNEQYF. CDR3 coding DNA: TGTGCCAGCAGCGCAGAGTTGAGGACTCCGCCTAACGAGCAGTACTTC. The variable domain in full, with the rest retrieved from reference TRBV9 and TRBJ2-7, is DSGVTQTPKHLITATGQRVTLRCSPRSGDLSVYWYQQSLDQGLQFLIQYYNGEERAKGNILERFSAQQFPDLHSELNLSSLELGDSALYFCASSAELRTPPNEQYFGPGTRLTVT.

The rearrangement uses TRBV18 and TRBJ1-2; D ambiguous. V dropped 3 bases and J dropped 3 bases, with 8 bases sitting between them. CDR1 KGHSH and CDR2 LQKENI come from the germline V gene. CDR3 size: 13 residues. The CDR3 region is CASSPGQYYGYTF. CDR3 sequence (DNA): TGTGCCAGCTCACCGGGCCAGTACTATGGCTACACCTTC.

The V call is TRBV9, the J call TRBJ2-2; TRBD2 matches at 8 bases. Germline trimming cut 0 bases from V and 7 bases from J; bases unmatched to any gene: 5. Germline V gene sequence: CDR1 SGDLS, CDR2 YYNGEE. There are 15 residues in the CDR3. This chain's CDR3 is CASSVAGGQGGELFF. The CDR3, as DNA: TGTGCCAGCAGCGTAGCGGGGGGGCAAGGCGGGGAGCTGTTTTTT.

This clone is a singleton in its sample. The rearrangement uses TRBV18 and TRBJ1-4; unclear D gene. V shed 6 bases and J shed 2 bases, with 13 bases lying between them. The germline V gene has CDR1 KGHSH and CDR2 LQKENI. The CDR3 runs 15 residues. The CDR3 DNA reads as TGTGCCAGCTCTATGTCGGGGAACACTAATGAAAAACTGTTTTTT. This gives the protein CASSMSGNTNEKLFF.

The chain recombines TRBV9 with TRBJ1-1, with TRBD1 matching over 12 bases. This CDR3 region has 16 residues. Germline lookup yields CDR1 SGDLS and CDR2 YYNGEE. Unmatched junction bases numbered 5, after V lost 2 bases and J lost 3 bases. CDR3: CASSVGTGGVDTEAFF. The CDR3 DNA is TGTGCCAGCAGCGTTGGGACAGGGGGCGTGGACACTGAAGCTTTCTTT.

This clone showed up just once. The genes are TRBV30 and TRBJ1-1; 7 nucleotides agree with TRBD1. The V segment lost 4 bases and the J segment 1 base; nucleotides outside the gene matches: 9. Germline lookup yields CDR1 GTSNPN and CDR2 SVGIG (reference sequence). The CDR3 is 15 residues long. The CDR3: CAWNGPGGANTEAFF. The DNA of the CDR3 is TGTGCCTGGAACGGGCCAGGGGGAGCGAACACTGAAGCTTTCTTT.

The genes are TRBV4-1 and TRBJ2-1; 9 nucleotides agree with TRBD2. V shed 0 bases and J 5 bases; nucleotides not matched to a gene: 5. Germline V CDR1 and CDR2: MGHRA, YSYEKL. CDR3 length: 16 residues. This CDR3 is CASSQDTAGGNNEQFF. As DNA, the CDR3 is TGCGCCAGCAGCCAAGACACAGCGGGGGGAAACAATGAGCAGTTCTTC.

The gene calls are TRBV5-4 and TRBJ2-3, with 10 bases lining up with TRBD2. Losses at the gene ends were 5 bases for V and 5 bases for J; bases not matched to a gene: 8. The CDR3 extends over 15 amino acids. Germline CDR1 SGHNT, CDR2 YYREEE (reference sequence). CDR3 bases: TGTGCCAGCAGTCGCCTAGCGGGAGCTGGAGATACGCAGTATTTT. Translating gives CASSRLAGAGDTQYF. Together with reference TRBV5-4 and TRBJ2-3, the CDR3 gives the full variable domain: ETGVTQSPTHLIKTRGQQVTLRCSSQSGHNTVSWYQQALGQGPQFIFQYYREEENGRGNFPPRFSGLQFPNYSSELNVNALELDDSALYLCASSRLAGAGDTQYFGPGTRLTVL.

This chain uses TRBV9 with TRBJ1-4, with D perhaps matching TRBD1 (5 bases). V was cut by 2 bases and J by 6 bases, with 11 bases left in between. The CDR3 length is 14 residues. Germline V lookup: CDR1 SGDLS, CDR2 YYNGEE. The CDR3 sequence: CASSVGTYDEKLFF. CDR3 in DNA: TGTGCCAGCAGCGTCGGGACTTACGATGAAAAACTGTTTTTT. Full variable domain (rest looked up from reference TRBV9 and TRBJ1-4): DSGVTQTPKHLITATGQRVTLRCSPRSGDLSVYWYQQSLDQGLQFLIQYYNGEERAKGNILERFSAQQFPDLHSELNLSSLELGDSALYFCASSVGTYDEKLFFGSGTQLSVL.

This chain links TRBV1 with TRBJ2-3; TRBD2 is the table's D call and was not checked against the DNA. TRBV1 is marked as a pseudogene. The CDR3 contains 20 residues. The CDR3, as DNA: TGCACCAGCAGCCAAGGGGGGACTAGCGGGAGGAACGGGGACGCAGATACGCAGTATTTT. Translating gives CTSSQGGTSGRNGDADTQYF.

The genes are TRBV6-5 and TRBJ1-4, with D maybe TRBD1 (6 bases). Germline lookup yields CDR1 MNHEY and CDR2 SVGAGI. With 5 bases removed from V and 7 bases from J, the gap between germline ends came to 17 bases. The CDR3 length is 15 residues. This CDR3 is CASSIHREIREKLFF. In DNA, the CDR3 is TGTGCCAGCAGTATACACAGGGAGATCCGTGAAAAACTGTTTTTT.

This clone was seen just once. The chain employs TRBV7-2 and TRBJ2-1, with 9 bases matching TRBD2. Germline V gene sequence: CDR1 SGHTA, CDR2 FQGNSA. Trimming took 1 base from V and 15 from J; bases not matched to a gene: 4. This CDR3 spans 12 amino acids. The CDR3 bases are TGTGCCAGCAGCTTAGTAGCGGGAGACCTGTTCTTC. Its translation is CASSLVAGDLFF.